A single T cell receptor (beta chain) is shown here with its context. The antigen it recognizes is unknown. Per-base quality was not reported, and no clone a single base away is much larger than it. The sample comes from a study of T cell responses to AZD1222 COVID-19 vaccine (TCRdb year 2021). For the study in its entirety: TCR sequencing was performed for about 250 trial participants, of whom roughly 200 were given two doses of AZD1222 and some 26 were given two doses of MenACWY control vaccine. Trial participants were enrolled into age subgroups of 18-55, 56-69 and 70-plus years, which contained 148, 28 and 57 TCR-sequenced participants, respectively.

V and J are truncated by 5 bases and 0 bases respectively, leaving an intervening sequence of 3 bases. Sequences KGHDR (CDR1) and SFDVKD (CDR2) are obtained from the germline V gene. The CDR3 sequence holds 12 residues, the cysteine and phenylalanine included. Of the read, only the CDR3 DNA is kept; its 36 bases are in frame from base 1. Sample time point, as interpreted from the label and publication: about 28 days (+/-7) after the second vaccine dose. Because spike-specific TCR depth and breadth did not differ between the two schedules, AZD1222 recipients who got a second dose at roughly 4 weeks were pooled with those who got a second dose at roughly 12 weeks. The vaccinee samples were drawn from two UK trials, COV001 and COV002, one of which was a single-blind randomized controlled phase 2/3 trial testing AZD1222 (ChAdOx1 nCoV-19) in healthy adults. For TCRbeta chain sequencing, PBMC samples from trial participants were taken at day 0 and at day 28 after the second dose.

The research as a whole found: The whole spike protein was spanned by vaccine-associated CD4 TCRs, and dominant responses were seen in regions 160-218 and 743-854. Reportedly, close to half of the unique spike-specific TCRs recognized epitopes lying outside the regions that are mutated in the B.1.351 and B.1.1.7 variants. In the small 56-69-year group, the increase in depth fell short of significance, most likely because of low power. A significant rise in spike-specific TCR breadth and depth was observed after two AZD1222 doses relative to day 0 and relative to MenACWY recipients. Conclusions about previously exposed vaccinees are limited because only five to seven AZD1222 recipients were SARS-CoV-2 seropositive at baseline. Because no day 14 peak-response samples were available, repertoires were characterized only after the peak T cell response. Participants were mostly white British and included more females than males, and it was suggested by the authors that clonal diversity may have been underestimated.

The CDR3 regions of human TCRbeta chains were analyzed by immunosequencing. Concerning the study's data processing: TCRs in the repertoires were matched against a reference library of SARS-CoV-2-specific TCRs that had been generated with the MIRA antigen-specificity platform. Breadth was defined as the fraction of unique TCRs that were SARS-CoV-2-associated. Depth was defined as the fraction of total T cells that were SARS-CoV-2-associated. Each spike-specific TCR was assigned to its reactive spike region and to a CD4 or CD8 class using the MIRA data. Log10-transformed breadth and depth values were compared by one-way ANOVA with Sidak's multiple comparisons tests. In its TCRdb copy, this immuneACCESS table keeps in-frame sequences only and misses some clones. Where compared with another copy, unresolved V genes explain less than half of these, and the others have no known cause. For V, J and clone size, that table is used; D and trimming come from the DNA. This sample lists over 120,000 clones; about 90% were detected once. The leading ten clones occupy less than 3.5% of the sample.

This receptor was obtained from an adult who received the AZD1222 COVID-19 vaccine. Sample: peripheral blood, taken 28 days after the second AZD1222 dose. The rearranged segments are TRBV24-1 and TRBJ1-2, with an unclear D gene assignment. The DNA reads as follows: TGTGCCACCAGTGTGTCTAACTATGGCTACACCTTC. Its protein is CATSVSNYGYTF.